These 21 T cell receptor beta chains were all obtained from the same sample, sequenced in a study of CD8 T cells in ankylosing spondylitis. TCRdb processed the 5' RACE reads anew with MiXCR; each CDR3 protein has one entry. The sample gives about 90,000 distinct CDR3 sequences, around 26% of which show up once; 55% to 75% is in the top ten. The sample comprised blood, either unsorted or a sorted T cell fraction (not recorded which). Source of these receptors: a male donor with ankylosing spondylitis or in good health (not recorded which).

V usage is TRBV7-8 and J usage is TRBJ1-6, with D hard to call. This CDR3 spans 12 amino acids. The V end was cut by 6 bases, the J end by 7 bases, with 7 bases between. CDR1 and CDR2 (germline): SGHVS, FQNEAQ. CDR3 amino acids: CASRVVNSPLHF. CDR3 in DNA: TGTGCCAGCAGGGTCGTAAATTCACCCCTCCACTTT.

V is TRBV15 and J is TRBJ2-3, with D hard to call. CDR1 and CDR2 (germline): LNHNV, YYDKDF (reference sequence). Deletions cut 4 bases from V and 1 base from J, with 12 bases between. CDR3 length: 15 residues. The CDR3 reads CATSKGGGGTDTQYF. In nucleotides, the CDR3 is TGTGCCACCAGCAAAGGCGGCGGAGGCACAGATACGCAGTATTTT.

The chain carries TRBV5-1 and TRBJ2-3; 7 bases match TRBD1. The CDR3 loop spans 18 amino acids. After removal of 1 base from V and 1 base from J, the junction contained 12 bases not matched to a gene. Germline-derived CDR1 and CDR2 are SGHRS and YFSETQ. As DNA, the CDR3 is TGCGCCAGCAGCTTGTACGGACAGGCGCCTTTAGGCACAGATACGCAGTATTTT. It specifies CASSLYGQAPLGTDTQYF.

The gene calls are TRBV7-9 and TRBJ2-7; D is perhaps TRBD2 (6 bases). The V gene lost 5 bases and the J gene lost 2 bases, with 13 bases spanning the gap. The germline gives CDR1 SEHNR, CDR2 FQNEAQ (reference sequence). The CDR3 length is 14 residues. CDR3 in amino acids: CASSDYRETYEQYV. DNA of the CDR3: TGTGCCAGCAGCGACTACCGGGAGACCTACGAGCAGTACGTC.

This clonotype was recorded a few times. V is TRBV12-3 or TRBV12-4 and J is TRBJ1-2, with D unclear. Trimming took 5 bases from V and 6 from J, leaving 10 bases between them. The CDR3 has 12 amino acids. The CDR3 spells CASSNRSHGYTF. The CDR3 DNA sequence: TGTGCCAGCAGTAACCGGTCTCATGGCTACACCTTC.

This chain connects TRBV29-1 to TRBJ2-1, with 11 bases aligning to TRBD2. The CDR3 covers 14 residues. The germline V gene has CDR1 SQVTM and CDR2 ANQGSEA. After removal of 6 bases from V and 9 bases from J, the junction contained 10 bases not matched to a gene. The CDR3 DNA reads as TGCAGCGTGGCGGTAGCGGGAGGGCAAGGTGAGCAGTTCTTC. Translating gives CSVAVAGGQGEQFF.

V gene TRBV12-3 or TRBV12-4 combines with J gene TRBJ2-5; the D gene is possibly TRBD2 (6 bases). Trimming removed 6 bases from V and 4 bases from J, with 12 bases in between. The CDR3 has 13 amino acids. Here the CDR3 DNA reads TGTGCCAGCAGCCCGGACGGGAGAGAGACCCAGTACTTC. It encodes CASSPDGRETQYF.

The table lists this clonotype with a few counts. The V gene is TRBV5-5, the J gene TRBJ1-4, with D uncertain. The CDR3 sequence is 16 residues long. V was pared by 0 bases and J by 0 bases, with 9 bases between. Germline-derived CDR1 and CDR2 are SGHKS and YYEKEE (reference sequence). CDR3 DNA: TGTGCCAGCAGCTTGGTTGTGGACCCAACTAATGAAAAACTGTTTTTT. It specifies CASSLVVDPTNEKLFF.

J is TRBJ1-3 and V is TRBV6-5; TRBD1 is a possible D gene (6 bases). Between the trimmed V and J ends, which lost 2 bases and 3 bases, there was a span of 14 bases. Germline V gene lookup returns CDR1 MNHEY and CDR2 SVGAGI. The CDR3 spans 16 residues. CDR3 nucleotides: TGTGCCAGCAGTTACGGGCCCGCAGGGGTTGGAAACACCATATATTTT. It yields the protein CASSYGPAGVGNTIYF.

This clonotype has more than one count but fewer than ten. The CDR3 reads CSAKEFGLSTDTQYF. The CDR3 DNA is TGCAGTGCTAAGGAATTTGGGCTCAGCACAGATACGCAGTATTTT. The rearrangement joins TRBV20-1 to TRBJ2-3, with no clear D. There are 15 residues in the CDR3. Germline V gene sequence: CDR1 DFQATT, CDR2 SNEGSKA (reference sequence). Between the trimmed V and J ends, which lost 4 bases and 0 bases, there was a span of 14 bases.

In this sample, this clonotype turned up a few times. The CDR3 here is CSASPLSSGIGAGELFF. The CDR3 DNA sequence: TGCAGTGCTAGCCCCCTATCGTCGGGAATTGGTGCCGGGGAGCTGTTTTTT. V usage is TRBV20-1 and J usage is TRBJ2-2, with a tentative D call TRBD2 (5 bases). This CDR3 comprises 17 residues. Germline assignment: CDR1 DFQATT and CDR2 SNEGSKA (reference sequence). Trimming left V 3 bases short and J 6 bases short, with 23 bases between.

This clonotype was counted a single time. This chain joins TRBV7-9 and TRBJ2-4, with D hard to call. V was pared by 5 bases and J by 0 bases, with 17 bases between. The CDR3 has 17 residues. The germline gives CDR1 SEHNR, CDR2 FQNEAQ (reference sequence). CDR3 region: CASSPYDKGLAKNIQYF. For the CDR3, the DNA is TGTGCCAGCAGCCCTTACGACAAGGGTCTAGCCAAAAACATTCAGTACTTC.

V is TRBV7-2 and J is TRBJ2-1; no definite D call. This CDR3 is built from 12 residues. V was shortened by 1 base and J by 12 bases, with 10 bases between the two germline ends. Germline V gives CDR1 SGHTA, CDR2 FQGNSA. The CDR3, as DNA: TGTGCCAGCAGCTTAGGGCCGGGTTGGCAGTTCTTC. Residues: CASSLGPGWQFF. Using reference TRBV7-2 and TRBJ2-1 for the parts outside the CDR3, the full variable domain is GAGVSQSPSNKVTEKGKDVELRCDPISGHTALYWYRQSLGQGLEFLIYFQGNSAPDKSGLPSDRFSAERTGGSVSTLTIQRTQQEDSAVYLCASSLGPGWQFFGPGTRLTVL.

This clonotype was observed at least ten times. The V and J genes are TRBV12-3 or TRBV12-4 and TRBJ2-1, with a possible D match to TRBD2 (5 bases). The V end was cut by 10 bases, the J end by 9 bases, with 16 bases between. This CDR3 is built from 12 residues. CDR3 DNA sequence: TGTGCCACCACGATACTGGGGAGTGAGCAGTTCTTC. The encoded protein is CATTILGSEQFF.

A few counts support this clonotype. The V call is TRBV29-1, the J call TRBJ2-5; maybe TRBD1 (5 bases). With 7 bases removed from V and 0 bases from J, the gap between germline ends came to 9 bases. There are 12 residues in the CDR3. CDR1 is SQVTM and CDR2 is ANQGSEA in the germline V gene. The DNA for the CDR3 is TGCAGCGCGCGGACATACCAAGAGACCCAGTACTTC. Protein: CSARTYQETQYF.

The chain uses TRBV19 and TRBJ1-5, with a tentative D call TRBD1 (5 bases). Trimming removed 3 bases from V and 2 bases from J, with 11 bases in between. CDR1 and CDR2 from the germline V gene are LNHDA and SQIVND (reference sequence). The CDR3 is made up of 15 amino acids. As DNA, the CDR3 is TGTGCCAGTAGTATCTGGGGCTCGGGCAATCAGCCCCAGCATTTT. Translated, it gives CASSIWGSGNQPQHF.

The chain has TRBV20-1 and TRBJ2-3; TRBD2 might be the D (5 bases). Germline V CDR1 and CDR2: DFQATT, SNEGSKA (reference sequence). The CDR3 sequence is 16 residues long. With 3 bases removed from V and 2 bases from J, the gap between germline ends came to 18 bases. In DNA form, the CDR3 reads TGCAGTGCTAGTGGGAGTGCCTACGCCCCCACAGATACGCAGTATTTT. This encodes CSASGSAYAPTDTQYF.

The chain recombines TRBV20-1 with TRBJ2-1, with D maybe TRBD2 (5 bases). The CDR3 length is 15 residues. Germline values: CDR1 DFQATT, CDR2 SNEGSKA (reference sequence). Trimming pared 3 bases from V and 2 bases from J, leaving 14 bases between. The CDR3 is CSASRRAPPYNEQFF. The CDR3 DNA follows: TGCAGTGCTAGTCGGCGGGCCCCCCCCTACAATGAGCAGTTCTTC.

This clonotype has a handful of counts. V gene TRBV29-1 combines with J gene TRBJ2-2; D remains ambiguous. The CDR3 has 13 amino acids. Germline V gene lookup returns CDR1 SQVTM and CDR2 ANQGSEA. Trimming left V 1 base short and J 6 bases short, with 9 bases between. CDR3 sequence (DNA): TGCAGCGTTGAAGTAATGGGCGCCGGGGAGCTGTTTTTT. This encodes CSVEVMGAGELFF.

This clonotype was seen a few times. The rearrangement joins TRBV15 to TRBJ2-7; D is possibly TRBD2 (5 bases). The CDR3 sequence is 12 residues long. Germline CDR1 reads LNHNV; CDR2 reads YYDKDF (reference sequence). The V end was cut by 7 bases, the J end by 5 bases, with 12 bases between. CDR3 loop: CATMGDLNEQYF. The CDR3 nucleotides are TGTGCCACCATGGGAGACCTAAACGAGCAGTACTTC.

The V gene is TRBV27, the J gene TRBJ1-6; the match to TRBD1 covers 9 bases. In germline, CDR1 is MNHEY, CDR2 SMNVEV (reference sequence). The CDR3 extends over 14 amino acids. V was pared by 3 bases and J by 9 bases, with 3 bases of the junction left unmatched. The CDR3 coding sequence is TGTGCCAGCAGTTTGGGGACAGGGCCTTCACCCCTCCACTTT. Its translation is CASSLGTGPSPLHF.